This entry lists 32 T cell receptor beta chains sequenced from one sample in a study of cytomegalovirus exposure and HLA in healthy donors. Primers: 60 Vbeta forward and 13 Jbeta reverse. Measured with immunoSEQ multiplex PCR; TCRdb has only the in-frame clones, and not every one. This table holds under 200,000 clones, about 71% found once. Material for sequencing was PBMCs. These receptors all come from a woman in her thirties or forties in good health and CMV-seropositive.

V and J are TRBV4-2 and TRBJ2-7; D gene unclear. V lost 0 bases to trimming and J lost 4 bases, with 7 bases between them. The V gene's germline CDR1 is LGHNA and CDR2 YNFKEQ. The CDR3 is made up of 13 amino acids. The DNA for the CDR3 is TGTGCCAGCAGCCAAGAGGGCAGTTACGAGCAGTACTTC. Residues: CASSQEGSYEQYF.

The gene calls are TRBV19 and TRBJ1-2; 9 bases match TRBD1. J lost 8 bases, V lost 6 bases, and 10 bases had no gene match. CDR1 LNHDA and CDR2 SQIVND come from the germline V gene (reference sequence). The CDR3 consists of 14 residues. In DNA form, the CDR3 reads TGTGCCAGTAGCCCGGGACAGGGAGGCCAAGGCTACACCTTC. Protein sequence: CASSPGQGGQGYTF.

This clone has only a few counts. The rearrangement joins TRBV7-2 to TRBJ1-3; D is unclear. CDR1 is SGHTA, CDR2 FQGNSA, per germline. The CDR3 totals 15 residues. Between the trimmed V and J ends, which lost 3 bases and 2 bases, there was a span of 11 bases. The CDR3 sequence is CASSLSRLAGNTIYF. CDR3 coding DNA: TGTGCCAGCAGCTTGAGCAGGCTGGCTGGAAACACCATATATTTT.

A few counts support this clone. The chain is built from TRBV28 and TRBJ1-2; the D is unclear. The CDR3 is 13 residues long. V shed 3 bases and J shed 8 bases, with 13 bases lying between them. The V gene's germline CDR1 is MDHEN and CDR2 SYDVKM. The CDR3 DNA reads TGTGCCAGCAGTTTGGGGTGGGAGAGGGGCTACACCTTC. This codes for CASSLGWERGYTF.

The CDR3 region is CASSKGQEETQYF. The CDR3 nucleotides read TGTGCCAGCTCAAAGGGACAGGAAGAGACCCAGTACTTC. The chain joins TRBV18 to TRBJ2-5, with 8 bases identical to TRBD1. The CDR3 is 13 amino acids. Looked up from germline, CDR1 is KGHSH and CDR2 is LQKENI. After removal of 5 bases from V and 3 bases from J, the junction contained 2 bases not matched to a gene.

V and J are TRBV7-9 and TRBJ2-1, with 10 bases aligning to TRBD2. V shed 5 bases and J 3 bases; nucleotides not matched to a gene: 4. The CDR3 totals 15 residues. Germline V gene sequence: CDR1 SEHNR, CDR2 FQNEAQ (reference sequence). The CDR3 sequence: CASSALAGGYNEQFF. For the CDR3, the DNA is TGTGCCAGCAGCGCCTTAGCGGGGGGCTACAATGAGCAGTTCTTC.

The rearrangement uses TRBV19 and TRBJ2-7, with D uncertain. This CDR3 has 11 amino acids. From germline, CDR1 is LNHDA and CDR2 SQIVND (reference sequence). V lost 6 bases to trimming and J lost 3 bases, with 6 bases between them. In DNA, the CDR3 is TGTGCCAGTAGAATCGGCTACGAGCAGTACTTC. Residues: CASRIGYEQYF.

V and J are TRBV5-1 and TRBJ2-3; 9 bases agree with TRBD1. CDR1 and CDR2 from the germline V gene are SGHRS and YFSETQ. J was trimmed by 3 bases and V by 4 bases; bases with no gene match: 9. This CDR3 has 16 residues. Written as DNA, the CDR3 is TGCGCCAGCAGCGGGGGTGGGACAGGGATTACAGATACGCAGTATTTT. It translates to CASSGGGTGITDTQYF.

The genes are TRBV6-4 and TRBJ2-5; maybe TRBD2 (6 bases). The end of the DNA aligns better with TRBJ2-7, so the J call may be wrong. The CDR3 covers 13 residues. In germline, CDR1 is MRHNA, CDR2 SNTAGT. The CDR3 DNA reads as TGTGCCAGCAGTGACAAGGAGGGTAACGAGCAGTACTTC. This codes for CASSDKEGNEQYF.

DNA for the CDR3: TGTGCCAGCAGGGATACGACAGGGGCCCTAGCTAACTATGGCTACACCTTC. This encodes CASRDTTGALANYGYTF. J is TRBJ1-2 and V is TRBV2; 8 bases align to TRBD1. V lost 6 bases and J lost 0; bases outside the gene matches: 12. Germline V gene lookup returns CDR1 SNHLY and CDR2 FYNNEI. The CDR3 totals 17 residues.

In this sample, this clone turned up once. The J gene is TRBJ2-5, the V gene TRBV15, with a weak D call TRBD1 (6 bases). CDR3 length equals 16 residues. V was pared by 2 bases and J by 1 base, with 14 bases between. The germline gives CDR1 LNHNV, CDR2 YYDKDF (reference sequence). The CDR3 coding sequence is TGTGCCACCAGCAGAAACCCTAGGACAGCCCAAGAGACCCAGTACTTC. Its translation: CATSRNPRTAQETQYF.

CDR3 in DNA: TGTGCCAGCAGCAGAGTCCAGGGACAGGTCGAAAAAAATAATTCACCCCTCCACTTT. Protein product: CASSRVQGQVEKNNSPLHF. V gene TRBV11-3 combines with J gene TRBJ1-6; 8 bases are a match to TRBD1. The CDR3 contains 19 residues. Per the germline V gene, CDR1 is SGHNT and CDR2 is YENEEA. Trimming at V came to 5 bases and at J to 5 bases, leaving 17 bases not matched to a gene.

The table lists this clone with a few counts. The gene calls are TRBV5-3 and TRBJ1-2; a weak D match, TRBD1 (6 bases). TRBV5-3 is given ORF status, its function remaining uncertain. The ends were cut back, 1 base at V and 4 bases at J, with 11 bases in the middle. The CDR3 has 14 residues. The CDR3 DNA sequence: TGTGCCAGAAGCTTGAACAGGGATCGCTATGGCTACACCTTC. Its translation is CARSLNRDRYGYTF.

V usage is TRBV28 and J usage is TRBJ2-2; 9 bases fit TRBD2. The CDR3 has 15 amino acids. The V and J ends lost 8 bases and 7 bases, in that order; junction bases with no gene match: 11. Germline CDR1 MDHEN, CDR2 SYDVKM. The CDR3: CASEAGGPIDGELFF. The CDR3 bases are TGTGCCAGCGAGGCGGGGGGGCCAATAGACGGGGAGCTGTTTTTT.

The chain combines TRBV9 with TRBJ2-5; no reliable D call. The ends were cut back, 0 bases at V and 5 bases at J, with 8 bases in the middle. CDR1 and CDR2 from the germline V gene are SGDLS and YYNGEE. This CDR3 region has 13 residues. This CDR3 reads CASSVGVEETQYF. In DNA, the CDR3 is TGTGCCAGCAGCGTAGGGGTGGAGGAGACCCAGTACTTC.

The table lists this clone with a few counts. The gene calls are TRBV5-1 and TRBJ2-5; the match to TRBD2 covers 8 bases. The CDR3 totals 14 residues. J lost 5 bases, V lost 2 bases, and 5 bases had no gene match. Germline-derived CDR1 and CDR2 are SGHRS and YFSETQ. The CDR3 bases are TGCGCCAGCAGCTTCACCGGGGGGGCGGAGACCCAGTACTTC. It encodes CASSFTGGAETQYF.

This sequence joins TRBV5-1 and TRBJ2-5, with D possibly TRBD2 on 5 matching bases. Germline V gene lookup returns CDR1 SGHRS and CDR2 YFSETQ. This CDR3 has 12 residues. Trimming cost V 6 bases and J 0 bases, with 6 bases left between them. CDR3 sequence: CASTGNQETQYF. CDR3 DNA sequence: TGCGCCAGCACCGGGAACCAAGAGACCCAGTACTTC. Combining the CDR3 with reference TRBV5-1 and TRBJ2-5 gives the whole variable domain KAGVTQTPRYLIKTRGQQVTLSCSPISGHRSVSWYQQTPGQGLQFLFEYFSETQRNKGNFPGRFSGRQFSNSRSEMNVSTLELGDSALYLCASTGNQETQYFGPGTRLLVL.

As concerns this clone: Within the sample, other DNA sequences also encode this same CDR3. This sequence joins TRBV6-5 and TRBJ2-7, with 13 bases matching TRBD2. Germline V gene lookup returns CDR1 MNHEY and CDR2 SVGAGI. V gave up 6 bases and J gave up 4 bases; unmatched junction bases: 3. This CDR3 region has 14 residues. CDR3 region: CASSRTSGGYEQYF. As DNA, the CDR3 is TGTGCCAGCAGCAGGACTAGCGGGGGTTACGAGCAGTACTTC.

This clone was detected a few times. V is TRBV6-5 and J is TRBJ1-1, with D unclear. This CDR3 has 11 amino acids. V shed 8 bases and J shed 4 bases, with 8 bases lying between them. The V gene's germline CDR1 is MNHEY and CDR2 SVGAGI. CDR3: CASEGPTEAFF. The CDR3 DNA sequence: TGTGCCAGCGAGGGTCCCACTGAAGCTTTCTTT.

The chain couples TRBV2 to TRBJ2-5; a weak D match, TRBD1 (6 bases). The DNA end is a closer match to TRBJ2-7, so the J assignment may be wrong. CDR1 and CDR2 (germline): SNHLY, FYNNEI. The CDR3 runs 14 residues. The chain's CDR3 is CASRYRVPSYEQYF. The CDR3 coding sequence is TGTGCCAGCCGCTACAGGGTCCCCTCCTACGAGCAGTACTTC.

Only a few counts were recorded for this clone. This chain links TRBV27 with TRBJ2-5; 9 bases fit TRBD2. CDR3 length: 15 residues. Germline-derived CDR1 and CDR2 are MNHEY and SMNVEV (reference sequence). The V segment lost 4 bases and the J segment 11 bases; nucleotides outside the gene matches: 14. CDR3 region: CASSSLAGGSWEQYF. The CDR3 region has the DNA TGTGCCAGCAGTTCCCTTGCGGGAGGGAGTTGGGAGCAGTACTTC.

The V and J genes are TRBV18 and TRBJ1-5; a weak D match, TRBD1 (5 bases). The V gene lost 3 bases and the J gene lost 2 bases, with 11 bases spanning the gap. The CDR3 is 15 residues long. Germline CDR1 reads KGHSH; CDR2 reads LQKENI. CDR3 coding DNA: TGTGCCAGCTCACCGATAGGGGAGGGCAATCAGCCCCAGCATTTT. This gives the protein CASSPIGEGNQPQHF.

The CDR3 DNA reads TGTGCCAGCAGTGAAAGACAGGTGAACACTGAAGCTTTCTTT. Amino acid sequence: CASSERQVNTEAFF. The V and J genes are TRBV2 and TRBJ1-1; perhaps TRBD1 as D (6 bases). The CDR3 runs 14 residues. With 2 bases removed from V and 0 bases from J, the gap between germline ends came to 7 bases. CDR1 and CDR2 from the germline V gene are SNHLY and FYNNEI.

The chain uses TRBV6-1 and TRBJ2-1; D gene ambiguous. This CDR3 has 13 amino acids. Germline V CDR1 and CDR2: MNHNS, SASEGT. Trimming removed 6 bases at V and 3 bases at J, with 9 bases between. This chain's CDR3 is CASRRALYNEQFF. For the CDR3, the DNA is TGTGCCAGCAGGCGAGCGCTCTACAATGAGCAGTTCTTC.

The V call is TRBV15, the J call TRBJ2-7, with D possibly matching TRBD1 (5 bases). This CDR3 spans 14 amino acids. Germline V gene data show CDR1 as LNHNV and CDR2 as YYDKDF (reference sequence). Between the trimmed V and J ends, which lost 3 bases and 7 bases, there was a span of 16 bases. The CDR3 DNA follows: TGTGCCACCAGCAGTGGCAGGGTTGCCGGTGAGCAGTACTTC. Its protein is CATSSGRVAGEQYF.

The rearrangement links TRBV5-1 to TRBJ2-7, with 7 bases matching TRBD1. Germline CDR1 SGHRS, CDR2 YFSETQ. There are 15 residues in the CDR3. V lost 0 bases to trimming and J lost 3 bases; unmatched junction nucleotides: 6. CDR3: CASSLGTGQVYEQYF. CDR3 bases: TGCGCCAGCAGCTTGGGGACCGGACAGGTCTACGAGCAGTACTTC.

This clone was seen a handful of times. Here the CDR3 reads CASSLAEWNTEAFF. The CDR3 region has the DNA TGTGCCAGCAGCTTGGCGGAGTGGAACACTGAAGCTTTCTTT. This chain links TRBV5-4 with TRBJ1-1; D is ambiguous. The CDR3 loop spans 14 amino acids. V was trimmed by 0 bases and J by 1 base, leaving 7 bases between them. Germline V gene data show CDR1 as SGHNT and CDR2 as YYREEE (reference sequence).

J is TRBJ2-7 and V is TRBV7-9, with D maybe TRBD1 (6 bases). Germline-derived CDR1 and CDR2 are SEHNR and FQNEAQ (reference sequence). This CDR3 is 15 amino acids long. V was pared by 3 bases and J by 3 bases, with 15 bases between. The CDR3 loop reads CASSLAVTGGYEQYF. The CDR3 DNA sequence: TGTGCCAGCAGCTTGGCCGTGACAGGAGGCTACGAGCAGTACTTC.

The chain is built from TRBV20-1 and TRBJ2-1; perhaps TRBD1 as D (5 bases). CDR3 size: 10 residues. In germline, CDR1 is DFQATT, CDR2 SNEGSKA (reference sequence). The CDR3 coding sequence is TGCAGCGCAGGGTGGGATGAGCAGTTCTTC. It translates to CSAGWDEQFF.

The V gene is TRBV28, the J gene TRBJ2-5; 10 nucleotides line up with TRBD1. CDR1 and CDR2 from the germline V gene are MDHEN and SYDVKM. This CDR3 is built from 16 residues. The J segment lost 2 bases and the V segment lost 5 bases, leaving 8 bases of the junction unmatched. DNA for the CDR3: TGTGCCAGCAGTCCGGGAGGACAGGGGGGACAAGAGACCCAGTACTTC. It translates to CASSPGGQGGQETQYF.

The CDR3 reads CASSKSSPGQGLKDADTQYF. CDR3 nucleotides: TGTGCCAGCAGCAAGTCCTCTCCGGGACAGGGGCTTAAAGATGCAGATACGCAGTATTTT. The chain combines TRBV21-1 with TRBJ2-3; the D call in the table, TRBD1, was not verified against the DNA. TRBV21-1 is an annotated pseudogene. The CDR3 runs 20 residues.

This rearrangement joins TRBV5-1 to TRBJ2-3; TRBD1 matches at 8 bases. The CDR3 spans 15 residues. Germline trimming cut 0 bases from V and 6 bases from J; bases unmatched to any gene: 6. Germline CDR1 is SGHRS and CDR2 is YFSETQ. In nucleotides, the CDR3 is TGCGCCAGCAGCTTGGCGCAGGGGGCATCGGATACGCAGTATTTT. Protein product: CASSLAQGASDTQYF.